Each of the 9 T cell receptor beta chains below was sequenced from the same sample in a study of identical twins. From the 5' RACE reads, TCRdb called clonotypes with MiXCR, one entry per CDR3 protein. This sample has fewer than 500,000 distinct CDR3 sequences, with roughly 26% found just once. These same data were also listed under a study on T cells expressing NK-cell markers.

Sequencing input: CD4+ T cells sorted from blood. These receptors came from a woman younger than 30 in good health.

This clonotype was picked up a small number of times. The V call is TRBV12-3 or TRBV12-4, the J call TRBJ2-2, with a tentative D call TRBD1 (5 bases). The CDR3 loop spans 16 amino acids. The V end lost 7 bases, the J end lost 6 bases, and 21 bases lay between the germline ends. The CDR3 nucleotides are TGTGCCAGCACCCCTTACAGGACGAGTTATTCCGGGGAGCTGTTTTTT. This encodes CASTPYRTSYSGELFF.

The sample holds a few counts of this clonotype. The chain combines TRBV12-3 or TRBV12-4 with TRBJ2-2; 8 bases align to TRBD1. The CDR3 length is 17 residues. J was trimmed by 4 bases and V by 5 bases; bases with no gene match: 12. CDR3 coding DNA: TGTGCCAGCAGTACGTACAAGCCGGACAGGGTCACCGGGGAGCTGTTTTTT. Encoded protein: CASSTYKPDRVTGELFF.

The sample holds a few counts of this clonotype. V and J are TRBV7-2 and TRBJ2-5; 7 bases agree with TRBD1. This CDR3 is 16 amino acids long. The junction had 10 bases not matched to a gene; V was cut back by 2 bases and J by 4 bases. Germline V CDR1 and CDR2: SGHTA, FQGNSA. CDR3 sequence reads: CASSLNPPTGRETQYF. Written as DNA, the CDR3 is TGTGCCAGCAGCTTAAATCCCCCGACAGGGAGAGAGACCCAGTACTTC.

The chain combines TRBV20-1 with TRBJ2-2; 16 bases are a match to TRBD2. Germline CDR1 reads DFQATT; CDR2 reads SNEGSKA (reference sequence). Trimming at V came to 6 bases and at J to 10 bases, leaving 14 bases not matched to a gene. The CDR3 has 17 residues. In nucleotides, the CDR3 is TGCAGTGCCTCCGCCGGGACTAGCGGGAGGGAGAAGGTGGAGCTGTTTTTT. Translating it yields CSASAGTSGREKVELFF.

The V gene is TRBV2, the J gene TRBJ2-7; D may be TRBD2 (5 bases). V shed 6 bases and J shed 4 bases, with 13 bases lying between them. The CDR3 has 13 amino acids. From germline, CDR1 is SNHLY and CDR2 FYNNEI. In DNA, the CDR3 is TGTGCCAGCAGGACGGTCGGGGAGTACGAGCAGTACTTC. It yields the protein CASRTVGEYEQYF.

This clonotype was counted only a few times. This chain joins TRBV7-9 and TRBJ2-2; D gene unclear. Per germline, CDR1 SEHNR and CDR2 FQNEAQ (reference sequence). The length of the CDR3 is 12 residues. Between the trimmed V and J ends, which lost 3 bases and 5 bases, there was a span of 4 bases. CDR3 nucleotides: TGTGCCAGCAGCTTCAAGACCGGGGAGCTGTTTTTT. Translating it yields CASSFKTGELFF.

This clonotype was recorded a few times. The chain recombines TRBV20-1 with TRBJ2-3; the D is unclear. This CDR3 contains 11 residues. Trimming cost V 2 bases and J 5 bases, with 5 bases left between them. CDR1 and CDR2 (germline): DFQATT, SNEGSKA (reference sequence). CDR3 residues: CSARKGDTQYF. Written as DNA, the CDR3 is TGCAGTGCTAGAAAAGGAGATACGCAGTATTTT.

V gene TRBV10-3 combines with J gene TRBJ2-1, with 10 bases lining up with TRBD2. This CDR3 has 15 amino acids. The V gene end was trimmed by 0 bases and the J gene end by 7 bases; junction bases not matched to a gene: 3. Germline V gives CDR1 ENHRY, CDR2 SYGVKD. The CDR3 reads CAISESSGGENEQFF. The CDR3 DNA reads as TGTGCCATCAGTGAGTCGAGCGGGGGGGAAAATGAGCAGTTCTTC.

V usage is TRBV6-1 and J usage is TRBJ2-1; a possible D gene is TRBD1 (5 bases). V lost 6 bases and J lost 9, with 18 bases in between. Germline V gene sequence: CDR1 MNHNS, CDR2 SASEGT. This CDR3 contains 14 residues. The CDR3 DNA follows: TGTGCCAGCAGAAGGGCTAGGGGTGATGGTGAGCAGTTCTTC. Amino acids: CASRRARGDGEQFF.